The next 11 T cell receptor beta chains were all read from a single sample in a study of identifying expanded T cells in peripheral blood. The protocol was immunoSEQ multiplex PCR, while the TCRdb copy is restricted to in-frame clones and leaves out a portion. Here the sample spans about 85,000 clones, around 89% being singletons. The sample was blood. These receptors all stem from a person aged 18 to 75 in good health.

This clone was counted many times. The gene calls are TRBV5-4 and TRBJ2-7; 9 bases are a match to TRBD2. Trimming took 4 bases from V and 4 from J; bases not matched to a gene: 6. The CDR3 covers 14 residues. Germline CDR1 SGHNT, CDR2 YYREEE (reference sequence). The CDR3 nucleotides read TGTGCCAGCAGCATTAATAGCGGGGGTTACGAGCAGTACTTC. This gives the protein CASSINSGGYEQYF.

This chain links TRBV6-1 with TRBJ1-4; D is unresolved. The CDR3 length is 15 residues. Trimming took 8 bases from V and 1 from J, leaving 14 bases between them. Germline V gives CDR1 MNHNS, CDR2 SASEGT. The CDR3: CASRRSPLTNEKLFF. The CDR3 nucleotides are TGTGCCAGCCGGAGGTCTCCGTTAACTAATGAAAAACTGTTTTTT.

This chain's CDR3 is CASSQHSRDITYEQYF. The CDR3 DNA sequence: TGCGCCAGCAGCCAGCACTCCCGGGACATAACCTACGAGCAGTACTTC. The rearrangement uses TRBV4-1 and TRBJ2-7; maybe TRBD1 (6 bases). From germline, CDR1 is MGHRA and CDR2 YSYEKL. There are 16 residues in the CDR3. Deletions cut 3 bases from V and 2 bases from J, with 17 bases between.

The chain links TRBV5-4 to TRBJ2-1; 12 bases line up with TRBD2. In germline, CDR1 is SGHNT, CDR2 YYREEE (reference sequence). V was pared by 9 bases and J by 6 bases, with 7 bases of the junction left unmatched. The CDR3 length is 14 residues. As DNA, the CDR3 is TGTGCCACCTCGACTAGCGGGGGCCTCAATGAGCAGTTCTTC. Translation gives CATSTSGGLNEQFF.

This clone was seen just once. The chain recombines TRBV25-1 with TRBJ2-7, with 16 bases matching TRBD2. The CDR3 runs 17 residues. V shed 7 bases and J 6 bases; nucleotides not matched to a gene: 12. CDR1 and CDR2 from the germline V gene are MGHDK and SYGVNS. As DNA, the CDR3 is TGTGCCAGCATTGGGACTAGCGGGGGGGCCTGGAGTGGCGAGCAGTACTTC. Translation gives CASIGTSGGAWSGEQYF.

The genes are TRBV9 and TRBJ1-2; D might be TRBD1 (6 bases). Germline-derived CDR1 and CDR2 are SGDLS and YYNGEE. CDR3 length equals 15 residues. Trimming took 0 bases from V and 5 from J, leaving 14 bases between them. CDR3 loop: CASSVGGAQRYGYTF. The CDR3 DNA is TGTGCCAGCAGCGTAGGGGGGGCGCAACGGTATGGCTACACCTTC.

This chain connects TRBV12-2 to TRBJ2-7; the table names TRBD1, a call not compared with the DNA. TRBV12-2 is tagged as a pseudogene. The CDR3 has 11 amino acids. The CDR3 sequence: CASRSSYEQYF. CDR3 nucleotides: TGTGCAAGTCGCTCATCCTACGAGCAGTACTTC.

Written as DNA, the CDR3 is TGTGCCAGTAGTTTACGGAGGTCCCCCTACGAGCAGTACTTC. Translating it yields CASSLRRSPYEQYF. The chain recombines TRBV19 with TRBJ2-7; D perhaps matches TRBD2 (5 bases). The V end was cut by 5 bases, the J end by 2 bases, with 13 bases between. The CDR3 spans 14 residues. Germline CDR1 LNHDA, CDR2 SQIVND (reference sequence).

The rearrangement uses TRBV2 and TRBJ1-4; 8 nucleotides align to TRBD1. This CDR3 is built from 18 residues. Per the germline V gene, CDR1 is SNHLY and CDR2 is FYNNEI. Unmatched junction bases numbered 13, after V lost 5 bases and J lost 2 bases. The CDR3 sequence: CASSIHGQGKGTNEKLFF. The CDR3, as DNA: TGTGCCAGCAGTATACACGGACAGGGAAAGGGGACTAATGAAAAACTGTTTTTT. Complete variable domain (other parts from reference TRBV2 and TRBJ1-4): EPEVTQTPSHQVTQMGQEVILRCVPISNHLYFYWYRQILGQKVEFLVSFYNNEISEKSEIFDDQFSVERPDGSNFTLKIRSTKLEDSAMYFCASSIHGQGKGTNEKLFFGSGTQLSVL.

This chain connects TRBV19 to TRBJ1-2; D uncertain. Germline CDR1 reads LNHDA; CDR2 reads SQIVND (reference sequence). V lost 6 bases and J 3 bases, leaving 17 bases between the germline ends. CDR3 length equals 15 residues. CDR3 coding DNA: TGTGCCAGTAGGTCGGTGGGAGTGCCAGACTATGGCTACACCTTC. Amino acid sequence: CASRSVGVPDYGYTF. The full variable domain, in which reference TRBV19 and TRBJ1-2 provide the parts outside the CDR3, is DGGITQSPKYLFRKEGQNVTLSCEQNLNHDAMYWYRQDPGQGLRLIYYSQIVNDFQKGDIAEGYSVSREKKESFPLTVTSAQKNPTAFYLCASRSVGVPDYGYTFGSGTRLTVV.

J is TRBJ1-5 and V is TRBV28, with D possibly TRBD1 on 5 matching bases. The V gene's germline CDR1 is MDHEN and CDR2 SYDVKM. The CDR3 contains 11 residues. The V gene lost 2 bases and the J gene lost 10 bases, with 6 bases spanning the gap. CDR3 coding DNA: TGTGCCAGCAGTTTAGGGGGTCCCCAGCATTTT. It encodes CASSLGGPQHF.